This T cell receptor (beta chain) originates from a study of T cells in Graves' hyperthyroidism and ophthalmopathy (dated by TCRdb to about 2019). For context, the study as a whole: Peripheral blood was collected at initial diagnosis, before any treatment. The roughly 100 discovery patients were randomly divided into training and test sets at a 7:3 ratio. Prospective prediction of ophthalmopathy was tested in an independent validation cohort consisting of under 20 hyperthyroidism patients and 15 to 17 patients who later progressed to ophthalmopathy. The study also compared thyroid tissue and blood T-cell repertoires from 6 or 7 Graves' hyperthyroidism patients. After blood sampling, hyperthyroidism patients were treated with methimazole at a starting dose of 30 mg daily, and ophthalmopathy patients were treated with high-dose intravenous methylprednisolone. To identify distinguishing TCR V-J signatures, a discovery cohort of 95 to 100 patients was used, comprising 40 to 45 with Graves' ophthalmopathy and 57 with stable Graves' hyperthyroidism. The paper reports TCR Vbeta CDR3 sequencing of 140 or so peripheral blood samples: around 41 ophthalmopathy, fewer than 80 hyperthyroidism and around 17 progressor patients.

What the study reported, not specific to this receptor: In validation, the model predicted progression to ophthalmopathy a median of roughly six months before onset, with roughly 70% sensitivity and about 72% specificity. Most expanded thyroid clonotypes (frequency above 0.001) were also found in blood, which suggests that blood repertoires may mirror thyroid immune responses. Sample size was not statistically predetermined, and investigators were not blinded to group allocation. A 13 V-J signature model separated ophthalmopathy from stable hyperthyroidism, with 87.88% sensitivity and 81.08% specificity in cross-validation and 80%/75% in testing.

A patient counted as having stable Graves' hyperthyroidism if no progression to ophthalmopathy occurred over 18 months of follow-up. Hyperthyroidism patients were aged 18 to 65 years and newly diagnosed, with disease duration of less than 2 months. The study excluded patients with uncontrolled infections, other autoimmune diseases, pregnancy or lactation. Clinical symptoms, serum thyroxine and TRAb, thyroid ultrasound, and orbital computed tomography formed the basis for the diagnoses. PBMCs were separated from 10 ml of fresh peripheral blood using Ficoll-Paque density gradient centrifugation. Total RNA was extracted with Trizol reagent, and quality was checked on an Agilent 2100 Bioanalyzer. This clonotype was recorded at least ten times. Its antigen is currently not known. Per-base qualities were not stored, and no clone one base away is much larger. The CDR3, cysteine through phenylalanine, is 13 amino acids long. Only the CDR3 region is kept as DNA, spanning 39 bases read in frame from base 1. In the germline V gene, CDR1 corresponds to LGHNT and CDR2 to FRNRAP. V is cut by 6 bases and J by 8 bases, and the space between the germline ends is 14 bases.

The TCR beta CDR3 regions were amplified from the RNA transcripts. The TCR CDR3 was subjected to a first round of RT-PCR using the HTBI primer set and the Qiagen OneStep RT-PCR kit. Libraries were constructed in a second round of multiplex PCR, after which size selection and purification were performed. Paired-end sequencing of the libraries was performed with 100 bp reads on an Illumina HiSeq2000. In the source study's methods: Raw data were processed with SOAPnuke, discarding reads with adapters, uncalled bases, mean Phred below 15, or no exact constant-primer or identifier match. COPE v1.2.5 was used to merge the high-quality paired reads, and each unique nucleotide sequence was defined as a clonotype. MiTCR v1.1 was used to align the clonotypes against IMGT TRBV, TRBD and TRBJ reference segments. The analysis was restricted to V-J combinations with a frequency above 0.0001, which together covered about 99% of the repertoires. A TCS score was defined as the ratio between F50 (clonal expansion) and ExV (chaos), using BLOSUM62-based TCRdist between CDR3 peptides within each V-J. Welch's t-statistics and random forest reduced approximately 520 V-J features to roughly 13, which were used in a naive Bayes classifier (R e1071). The raw public reads went through TCRdb reprocessing: fastp at Q25, MiXCR clone calling, in-frame beta chains kept. Here each entry gathers all rows of one CDR3 protein and keeps the most common genes and DNA. These V and J calls rely on TCRdb rather than the paper's analysis. Recorded for this sample are 700,000 or so distinct CDR3 sequences; roughly 17% of them occurred a single time. The ten top clones hold roughly 8% of the sample.

Rearrangement joined TRBV12-5 to TRBJ2-1; a tentative D match to TRBD1 spans 6 bases. The TCR comes from a man between 18 and 35 years old with Graves' hyperthyroidism. Sequencing used blood. The nucleotide sequence reads as follows: TGTGCTAGTGGATATTACAGGGATGATGAGCAGTTCTTC. Translated, it gives CASGYYRDDEQFF.